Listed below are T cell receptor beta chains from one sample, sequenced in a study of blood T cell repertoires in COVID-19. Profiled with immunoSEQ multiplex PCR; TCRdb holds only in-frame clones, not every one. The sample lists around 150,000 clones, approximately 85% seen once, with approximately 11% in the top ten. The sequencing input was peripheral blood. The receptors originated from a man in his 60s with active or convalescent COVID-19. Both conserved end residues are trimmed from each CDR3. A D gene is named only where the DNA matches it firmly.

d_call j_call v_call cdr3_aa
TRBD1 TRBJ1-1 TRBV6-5 ASSPGGPRTEAF
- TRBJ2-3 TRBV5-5 ASSAVGQGFVDTQY
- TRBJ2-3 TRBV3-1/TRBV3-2 ASSQVSGPGYSKQY
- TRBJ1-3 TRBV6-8 ASSDPGPSSGNTIY
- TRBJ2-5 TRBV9 ASSTWGGGEETQY
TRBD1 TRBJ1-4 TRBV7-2 ASSQGQFNEKLF
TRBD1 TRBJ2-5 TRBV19 ASSVQGESSETQY
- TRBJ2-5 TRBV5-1 ASSASQGAETQY
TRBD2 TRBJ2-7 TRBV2 ASSESGGSFVY
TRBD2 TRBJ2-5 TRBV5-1 ASNSGMAETQY
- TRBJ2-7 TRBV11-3 ASSLGADSSYEQY
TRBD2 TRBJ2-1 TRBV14 ASSQAGGGSNEQF
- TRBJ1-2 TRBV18 ASSPKDTDGYT
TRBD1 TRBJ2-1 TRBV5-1 ASSLGTGNVEEQF
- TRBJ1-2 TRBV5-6 ASSLVALRDYGYT
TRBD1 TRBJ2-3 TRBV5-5 ASSLDYRGWDTQY
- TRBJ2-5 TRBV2 ASRADWVNTQY
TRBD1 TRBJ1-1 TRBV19 ASWTGIGYTEAF
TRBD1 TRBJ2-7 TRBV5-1 ASSWGTVGEQY
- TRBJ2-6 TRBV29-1 SVEDPNSGANVLT
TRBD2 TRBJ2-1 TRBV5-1 ASFGTSGRAGRNEQF
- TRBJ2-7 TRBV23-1 ASVKRGKVYEQY
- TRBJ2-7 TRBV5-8 ASTIGLAGEQY
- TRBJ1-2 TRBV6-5 ASFRGSYGYT
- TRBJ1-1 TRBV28 ASSRGTQELAF
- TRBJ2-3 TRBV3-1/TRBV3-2 ASSLAAGTDTQY
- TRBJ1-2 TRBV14 ASSPTRHKTNYGYT
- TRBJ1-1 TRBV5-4 ASSLDPTAGTEAF
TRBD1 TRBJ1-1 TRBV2 ASGTGSMNTEAF
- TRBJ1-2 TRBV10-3 AISESMDSNYGYT
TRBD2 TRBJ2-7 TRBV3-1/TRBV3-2 ASSQDPPSTSGLREQY
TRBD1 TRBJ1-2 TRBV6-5 ASSSGQGGNYGYT
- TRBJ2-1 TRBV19 AAAPGDSYNEQF